This is a list of T cell receptor beta chains from one sample in a study of cytomegalovirus exposure and HLA in healthy donors. Data came from immunoSEQ multiplex PCR; TCRdb stores just in-frame clones and leaves some out. Among approximately 270,000 clones listed, about four fifths were seen once. Specimen: PBMCs. The receptors shown here come from a girl aged 2-10 years in good health and CMV-seronegative. The CDR3 runs from the conserved cysteine through the conserved F or W. Fields, in order: J gene, V gene, D gene, clone size, CDR3 protein, CDR3 DNA. D genes are given only for firm matches. The size of a clone is reported for some rows only, either as once, few or many, or as a class for expanded clones.

>TRBJ1-5|TRBV10-3|.|.
CAISEFGQRNQPQHF
TGTGCCATCAGTGAATTTGGACAGCGGAATCAGCCCCAGCATTTT
>TRBJ2-7|TRBV28|.|.
CASSFKWWGRIYEQYF
TGTGCCAGCAGTTTCAAGTGGTGGGGCAGGATCTACGAGCAGTACTTC
>TRBJ2-7|TRBV7-8|TRBD1|.
CASSYVTGGGYEQYF
TGTGCCAGCAGCTACGTGACAGGGGGGGGATACGAGCAGTACTTC
>TRBJ2-3|TRBV5-1|TRBD2|.
CASSPSGAGGDTQYF
TGCGCCAGCAGCCCGAGCGGGGCCGGTGGGGATACGCAGTATTTT
>TRBJ2-7|TRBV2|.|.
CASTSPPRGIEQYF
TGTGCCAGCACCTCCCCCCCCAGGGGTATCGAGCAGTACTTC
>TRBJ2-1|TRBV2|TRBD2|once
CASSDQREFNNEQFF
TGTGCCAGCAGTGACCAGCGGGAGTTCAACAATGAGCAGTTCTTC
>TRBJ1-2|TRBV2|TRBD1|.
CASPQGARGYTF
TGTGCCAGCCCCCAGGGGGCGCGTGGCTACACCTTC
>TRBJ2-3|TRBV6-4|TRBD2|few
CASSDSRGGADTQYF
TGTGCCAGCAGTGACTCGCGGGGGGGTGCAGATACGCAGTATTTT
>TRBJ2-7|TRBV6-5|TRBD2|.
CASLSGGYEQYF
TGTGCCAGCCTCTCGGGGGGCTACGAGCAGTACTTC
>TRBJ2-7|TRBV6-4|.|.
CASSEGRGFREQYF
TGTGCCAGCAGTGAGGGGCGGGGATTTCGCGAGCAGTACTTC
>TRBJ2-5|TRBV6-6|.|once
CASSPWPETQYF
TGTGCCAGCAGTCCCTGGCCCGAGACCCAGTACTTC
>TRBJ2-1|TRBV6-4|TRBD2|.
CASSVTSGGYDEQFF
TGTGCCAGCAGTGTTACTAGCGGGGGGTACGATGAGCAGTTCTTC
>TRBJ2-3|TRBV2|.|.
CASNLSPSTDTQYF
TGTGCCAGCAATCTTAGCCCGAGCACAGATACGCAGTATTTT
>TRBJ2-3|TRBV7-8|TRBD2|.
CASSLGLAGADTQYF
TGTGCCAGCAGCTTAGGATTGGCGGGGGCAGATACGCAGTATTTT
>TRBJ2-3|TRBV7-9|TRBD1|.
CASSPSGQDTDTQYF
TGTGCCAGCAGCCCTTCGGGACAGGACACAGATACGCAGTATTTT
>TRBJ2-1|TRBV10-2|.|.
CASSVASSHEQFF
TGCGCCAGCAGTGTGGCTAGCAGTCATGAGCAGTTCTTC
>TRBJ2-7|TRBV18|TRBD1|.
CASSFRDREVPRQYF
TGTGCCAGCTCATTCCGCGACAGGGAAGTCCCAAGGCAGTACTTC
>TRBJ2-7|TRBV7-6|.|.
CASSLRLSYEQYF
TGTGCCAGCAGCCTCAGGCTCTCCTACGAGCAGTACTTC
>TRBJ2-2|TRBV19|.|.
CASSIAGMAGELFF
TGTGCCAGTAGTATAGCCGGTATGGCCGGGGAGCTGTTTTTT
>TRBJ1-2|TRBV6-5|.|.
CASSYSRGPVYGYTF
TGTGCCAGCAGTTACTCGAGAGGGCCGGTCTATGGCTACACCTTC
>TRBJ2-3|TRBV27|.|.
CASSLVRGGTDTQYF
TGTGCCAGCAGTCTAGTCAGGGGCGGCACAGATACGCAGTATTTT
>TRBJ1-3|TRBV19|TRBD1|.
CASTITPPGQGNSGNTIYF
TGTGCCAGTACCATCACCCCGCCGGGACAGGGGAACTCTGGAAACACCATATATTTT
>TRBJ2-1|TRBV10-3|.|.
CAISPHGQVDEQFF
TGTGCCATCAGCCCCCACGGCCAGGTCGATGAGCAGTTCTTC
>TRBJ1-3|TRBV9|.|.
CASSDPLGGHHSGNTIYF
TGTGCCAGCAGTGACCCTCTGGGGGGGCACCACTCTGGAAACACCATATATTTT
>TRBJ2-5|TRBV5-6|.|.
CASHPARNHQETQYF
TGTGCCAGCCACCCTGCCAGGAACCACCAAGAGACCCAGTACTTC
>TRBJ2-1|TRBV9|TRBD2|few
CASSPSAGLADNEQFF
TGTGCCAGCAGCCCCTCGGCCGGACTAGCCGACAATGAGCAGTTCTTC
>TRBJ2-3|TRBV18|.|.
CASSSSTDTQYF
TGTGCCAGCTCATCGAGCACAGATACGCAGTATTTT
>TRBJ1-6|TRBV30|.|.
CAWDTSYNSPLHF
TGTGCCTGGGACACCTCCTATAATTCACCCCTCCACTTT
>TRBJ2-3|TRBV19|TRBD2|.
CASSRRLADTDTQYF
TGTGCCAGTAGTAGGAGGCTAGCGGACACAGATACGCAGTATTTT
>TRBJ1-5|TRBV27|.|few
CASSSRGRKYSNQPQHF
TGTGCCAGCAGTTCCCGGGGGAGGAAATATAGCAATCAGCCCCAGCATTTT
>TRBJ2-1|TRBV6-5|.|.
CASSLNNEQFF
TGTGCCAGCAGTCTTAACAATGAGCAGTTCTTC
>TRBJ1-1|TRBV7-2|.|once
CASSTQGGTEAFF
TGTGCCAGCAGCACACAGGGTGGCACTGAAGCTTTCTTT
>TRBJ1-2|TRBV5-5|TRBD1|.
CASSYGTGHGYTF
TGTGCCAGCAGCTACGGGACAGGCCATGGCTACACCTTC
>TRBJ1-1|TRBV10-2|TRBD1|.
CASRRRPGQGDEAFF
TGCGCCAGCCGGAGGAGACCGGGACAGGGGGATGAAGCTTTCTTT
>TRBJ2-1|TRBV19|.|.
CASSIRGHNEQFF
TGTGCCAGTAGTATCAGGGGACACAATGAGCAGTTCTTC
>TRBJ2-1|TRBV7-3|.|.
CASSPEGRSLYNEQFF
TGTGCCAGCAGCCCAGAGGGCCGGTCCCTTTACAATGAGCAGTTCTTC
>TRBJ2-7|TRBV7-9|TRBD2|.
CASSYPGLAASYEQYF
TGTGCCAGCAGCTACCCGGGACTAGCGGCCTCCTACGAGCAGTACTTC
>TRBJ2-3|TRBV11-2|TRBD2|.
CASSPRLAVTDTQYF
TGTGCCAGCAGCCCCAGACTAGCGGTCACAGATACGCAGTATTTT
>TRBJ2-7|TRBV7-9|TRBD1|.
CASSLAGTGGNEQYF
TGTGCCAGCAGCTTAGCCGGGACAGGGGGAAACGAGCAGTACTTC
>TRBJ2-7|TRBV7-2|TRBD1|.
CASSLTGPEQYF
TGTGCCAGCAGTCTGACAGGGCCCGAGCAGTACTTC
>TRBJ2-5|TRBV4-1|TRBD1|.
CASSQGDRAQETQYF
TGCGCCAGCAGCCAAGGAGACAGGGCACAAGAGACCCAGTACTTC
>TRBJ2-7|TRBV7-6|TRBD1|.
CASSLEWTGGYEQYF
TGTGCCAGCAGCTTAGAATGGACAGGGGGATACGAGCAGTACTTC
>TRBJ1-2|TRBV7-9|.|.
CASSMGSMSGYTF
TGTGCCAGCAGTATGGGCAGTATGAGTGGCTACACCTTC
>TRBJ1-1|TRBV19|.|.
CASSPGRGMNTEAFF
TGTGCCAGTAGTCCAGGGCGTGGAATGAACACTGAAGCTTTCTTT
>TRBJ1-5|TRBV28|.|.
CASSGQNSNQPQHF
TGTGCCAGCAGCGGACAGAATAGCAATCAGCCCCAGCATTTT
>TRBJ2-1|TRBV29-1|.|.
CSGRDSSYNEQFF
TGCAGCGGGAGGGACAGCTCCTACAATGAGCAGTTCTTC
>TRBJ2-3|TRBV25-1|TRBD2|.
CASSLGFGGTDTQYF
TGTGCCAGCAGCCTGGGCTTCGGGGGGACAGATACGCAGTATTTT
>TRBJ2-1|TRBV25-1|.|.
CASSDRTRTYNEQFF
TGTGCCAGCAGTGACCGAACGAGGACCTACAATGAGCAGTTCTTC
>TRBJ2-6|TRBV7-9|.|.
CSSSRAGTAGANVLTF
TGTTCCAGCAGCAGGGCGGGGACAGCAGGGGCCAACGTCCTGACTTTC
>TRBJ2-5|TRBV27|TRBD2|.
CASSTPGLGRGQYF
TGTGCCAGCAGCACACCGGGACTAGGTCGCGGGCAGTACTTC
>TRBJ1-1|TRBV2|.|.
CASSVTPSRLDTEAFF
TGTGCCAGCAGTGTTACCCCAAGCAGGTTGGACACTGAAGCTTTCTTT
>TRBJ1-5|TRBV29-1|.|once
CSVQDLDQPQHF
TGCAGCGTTCAGGATTTAGATCAGCCCCAGCATTTT
>TRBJ2-3|TRBV7-9|.|few
CASSLGRGSITDTQYF
TGTGCCAGCAGCTTAGGGAGAGGCTCGATCACAGATACGCAGTATTTT